This entry describes one T cell receptor (beta chain). The antigen is not known. The sample belongs to a study of T cell responses to AZD1222 COVID-19 vaccine. The protocol was immunoSEQ multiplex PCR, while the TCRdb copy is restricted to in-frame clones and leaves out a portion. Among about 160,000 clones listed, 88% were seen once. Pooling of second doses given at about 4 or about 12 weeks was done. Points from the study as a whole: There were repertoire samples only from the period after the peak T cell response. Spike-wide vaccine-associated CD4 TCRs dominated at 160-218 and 743-854.

The germline gives CDR1 ENHRY, CDR2 SYGVKD. This CDR3 has 14 amino acids. V was cut by 4 bases and J by 0 bases, with 7 bases left in between. The TCR comes from an adult who received the AZD1222 COVID-19 vaccine. V usage is TRBV10-3 and J usage is TRBJ1-5; D ambiguous. Source: peripheral blood, taken 28 days after the second AZD1222 dose. CDR3 coding DNA: TGTGCCATCAGTGCAGACGGTAGCAATCAGCCCCAGCATTTT. This translates into CAISADGSNQPQHF.